The table lists the clone carrying this T cell receptor (beta chain) with a few counts. The antigen is not known. This sample was taken from a study of cytomegalovirus exposure and HLA in healthy donors. Points from the study as a whole: Common viral pathogens seemed, in a later analysis, to connect with several of the most significant clusters.

Primers: 60 Vbeta forward and 13 Jbeta reverse. Here immunoSEQ multiplex PCR was the method, and the copy in TCRdb shows in-frame clones only, minus some. The sample gives approximately 130,000 clones, around 10% of which show up once; more than 6.5% is in the top ten. Specimen: PBMCs. The sequence came from a woman in her forties in good health and CMV-seropositive.

The CDR3 sequence: CATSEGSESGANVLTF. CDR3 sequence (DNA): TGTGCCACCTCGGAGGGATCGGAATCTGGGGCCAACGTCCTGACTTTC. The V and J genes are TRBV5-4 and TRBJ2-6; possible D gene TRBD2, 6 bases. CDR1 SGHNT and CDR2 YYREEE come from the germline V gene (reference sequence). This CDR3 has 16 amino acids. V lost 9 bases, J lost 1 base, and 17 bases lay in between.